The present entry profiles one TCR beta chain with its context. Its antigen remains unidentified. This sample is part of a study of OX40 agonist ivuxolimab in advanced cancers. Overall study: Patients took ivuxolimab, an agonistic anti-OX40 (CD134) antibody. The mean age was 60 years, ranging from 23 to 79, with over 70% of participants male.

V lost 2 bases to trimming and J lost 2 bases; unmatched junction nucleotides: 13. Germline V gene data show CDR1 as GTSNPN and CDR2 as SVGIG (reference sequence). There are 17 residues in the CDR3. It was autoimmune disease history or systemic immunosuppression that excluded patients. Sequencing used immunoSEQ multiplex PCR; TCRdb keeps in-frame clones, though not all of them. The sample comprises 79,000 or so clones, under 95% of which are singletons, and approximately 1.5% rests with the top ten. Study-wide results and caveats: CD4+ and CD8+ blood T cells expanded clonally by week 6 at 0.1 to 3.0 mg/kg.

The TCR comes from an adult with an advanced solid tumor such as melanoma, head and neck, liver or kidney cancer. V usage is TRBV30 and J usage is TRBJ2-5; 8 bases are a match to TRBD2. The source was CD4+ or CD8+ T cells sorted from blood, collected in a trial of the OX40 agonist ivuxolimab. The CDR3 nucleotides are TGTGCCTGGAGTCTAGGAGTCACTAGCGGTAATCAAGAGACCCAGTACTTC. This gives the protein CAWSLGVTSGNQETQYF.